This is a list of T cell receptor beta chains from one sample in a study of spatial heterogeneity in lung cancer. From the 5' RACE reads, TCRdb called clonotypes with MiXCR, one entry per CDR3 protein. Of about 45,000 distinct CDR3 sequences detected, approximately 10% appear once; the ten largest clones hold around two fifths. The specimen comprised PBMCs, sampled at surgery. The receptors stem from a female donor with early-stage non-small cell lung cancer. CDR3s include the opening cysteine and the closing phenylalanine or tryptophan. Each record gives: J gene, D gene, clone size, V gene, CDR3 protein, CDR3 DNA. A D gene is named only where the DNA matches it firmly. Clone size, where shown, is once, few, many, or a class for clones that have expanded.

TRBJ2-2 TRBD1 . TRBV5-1 CASSRGDRVSTGELFF TGCGCCAGCAGCCGGGGGGACAGGGTATCGACCGGGGAGCTGTTTTTT
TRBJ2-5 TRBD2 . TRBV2 CASSEAGSGGTQETQYF TGTGCCAGCAGTGAGGCAGGTAGCGGGGGAACTCAAGAGACCCAGTACTTC
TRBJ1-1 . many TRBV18 CASSPGASNTEAFF TGTGCCAGCTCACCGGGGGCTTCGAACACTGAAGCTTTCTTT
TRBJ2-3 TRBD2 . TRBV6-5 CASNIGGASDTQYF TGTGCCAGCAATATCGGGGGGGCATCAGATACGCAGTATTTT
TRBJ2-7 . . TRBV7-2 CASSSAGQIYYEQYF TGTGCCAGCAGCTCCGCGGGACAGATTTACTACGAGCAGTACTTC
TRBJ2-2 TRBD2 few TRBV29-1 CSAVAGATNTGELFF TGCAGCGCCGTAGCGGGGGCTACGAACACCGGGGAGCTGTTTTTT
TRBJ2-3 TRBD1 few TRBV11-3 CASSVSTGHYTDTQYF TGTGCCAGCAGCGTGTCGACAGGGCATTACACAGATACGCAGTATTTT
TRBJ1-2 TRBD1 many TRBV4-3 CASSPGTGGYGYTF TGCGCCAGCAGCCCCGGGACAGGGGGGTATGGCTACACCTTC
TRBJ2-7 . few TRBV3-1 CASSQVDYNEQYF TGTGCCAGCAGCCAAGTAGACTATAACGAGCAGTACTTC
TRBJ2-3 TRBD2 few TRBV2 CASSEAAGGDTQYF TGTGCCAGCAGTGAAGCGGCGGGAGGAGATACGCAGTATTTT
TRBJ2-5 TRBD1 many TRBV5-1 CASSRQTGGIETQYF TGCGCCAGCAGCCGTCAGACAGGGGGCATCGAGACCCAGTACTTC
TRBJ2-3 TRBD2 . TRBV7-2 CASSLSGGGLDTQYF TGTGCCAGCAGCTTGAGCGGGGGGGGACTAGATACGCAGTATTTT
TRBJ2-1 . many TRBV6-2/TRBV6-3 CASSRAATRISNNEQFF TGTGCCAGCAGCCGCGCCGCCACTAGGATATCGAACAATGAGCAGTTCTTC
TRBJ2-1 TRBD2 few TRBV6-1 CASSPGSSGYNEQFF TGTGCCAGCAGCCCCGGGTCTAGCGGGTACAATGAGCAGTTCTTC
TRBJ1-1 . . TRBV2 CASSGSANTEAFF TGTGCCAGCAGTGGGTCGGCGAACACTGAAGCTTTCTTT
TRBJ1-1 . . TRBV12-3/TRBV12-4 CASRPTNTEAFF TGTGCCAGCAGGCCGACTAACACTGAAGCTTTCTTT
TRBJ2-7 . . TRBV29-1 CSVERNYEQYF TGCAGCGTTGAAAGGAACTACGAGCAGTACTTC
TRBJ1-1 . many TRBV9 CASSVASGKNTEAFF TGTGCCAGCAGCGTAGCGTCAGGGAAGAACACTGAAGCTTTCTTT
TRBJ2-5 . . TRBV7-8 CASSPGTVFQETQYF TGTGCCAGCAGCCCCGGGACCGTCTTTCAAGAGACCCAGTACTTC
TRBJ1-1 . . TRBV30 CAGGRRTSTEAFF TGTGCCGGTGGACGAAGGACGAGCACTGAAGCTTTCTTT
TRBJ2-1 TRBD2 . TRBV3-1 CASSPGQASGYNEQFF TGTGCCAGCAGCCCGGGCCAGGCTAGCGGTTACAATGAGCAGTTCTTC
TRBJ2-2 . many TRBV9 CASSWNTGELFF TGTGCCAGCAGCTGGAACACCGGGGAGCTGTTTTTT
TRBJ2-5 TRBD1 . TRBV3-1 CASSQPDRGARRETQYF TGTGCCAGCAGCCAACCGGACAGGGGCGCGCGTCGGGAGACCCAGTACTTC
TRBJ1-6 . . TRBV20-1 CSASPGSGDSPLHF TGCAGTGCTAGTCCGGGCTCGGGGGATTCACCCCTCCACTTT
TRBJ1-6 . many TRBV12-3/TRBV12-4 CASSLEGSPLHF TGTGCCAGCAGTTTAGAGGGCTCACCCCTCCACTTT
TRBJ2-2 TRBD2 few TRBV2 CASRLQSGGTGELFF TGTGCCAGCAGACTCCAGTCCGGGGGGACCGGGGAGCTGTTTTTT
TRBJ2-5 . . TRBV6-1 CASSEQGTTQETQYF TGTGCCAGCAGTGAACAGGGGACTACCCAAGAGACCCAGTACTTC
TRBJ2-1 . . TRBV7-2 CASSLGTGGNEQFF TGTGCCAGCAGCTTAGGGACTGGAGGCAATGAGCAGTTCTTC
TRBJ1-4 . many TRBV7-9 CASRTLGEDEKLFF TGTGCCAGCAGGACGTTGGGAGAGGATGAAAAACTGTTTTTT
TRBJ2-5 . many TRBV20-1 CSARIGIGETQYF TGCAGTGCTAGAATCGGGATTGGAGAGACCCAGTACTTC
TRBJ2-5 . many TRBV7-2 CASSRRGDQETQYF TGTGCCAGCAGCCGAAGAGGTGACCAAGAGACCCAGTACTTC
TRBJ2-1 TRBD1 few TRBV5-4 CASSLPGTGLNEQFF TGTGCCAGCAGTCTGCCGGGGACAGGGCTCAATGAGCAGTTCTTC
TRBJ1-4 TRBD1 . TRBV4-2 CASSARQGSLDNEKLFF TGTGCCAGCAGCGCCCGACAGGGGAGCTTGGATAATGAAAAACTGTTTTTT
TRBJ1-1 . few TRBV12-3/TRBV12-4 CASSLNRNTEAFF TGTGCCAGCAGTTTGAACAGGAACACTGAAGCTTTCTTT
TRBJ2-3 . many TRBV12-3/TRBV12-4 CASSLDHRSADTQYF TGTGCCAGCAGTTTAGACCACCGCTCCGCAGATACGCAGTATTTT
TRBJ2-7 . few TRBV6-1 CASSNSHYEQYF TGTGCCAGCAGCAACAGCCACTACGAGCAGTACTTC
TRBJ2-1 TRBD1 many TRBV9 CASSVIPRGLPYNEQFF TGTGCCAGCAGCGTAATCCCAAGGGGGCTCCCCTACAATGAGCAGTTCTTC
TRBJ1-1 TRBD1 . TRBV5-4 CASSLLGTVPEAFF TGTGCCAGCAGCCTCCTTGGGACAGTACCTGAAGCTTTCTTT
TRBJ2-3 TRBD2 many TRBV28 CASSRLAGAGFTDTQYF TGTGCCAGCAGTAGACTAGCGGGGGCCGGCTTCACAGATACGCAGTATTTT
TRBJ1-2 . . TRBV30 CAWSHPDGAVYGYTF TGTGCCTGGAGCCATCCTGATGGGGCAGTGTATGGCTACACCTTC
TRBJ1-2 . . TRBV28 CASSPLQGYTF TGTGCCAGCAGCCCTCTCCAGGGCTACACCTTC
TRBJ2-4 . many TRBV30 CAWSRTENIQYF TGTGCCTGGAGTAGGACGGAGAACATTCAGTACTTC
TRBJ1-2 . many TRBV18 CASSPATEYGYTF TGTGCCAGCTCACCTGCGACAGAATATGGCTACACCTTC
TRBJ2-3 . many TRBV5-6 CASSLSDTQYF TGTGCCAGCAGCTTGAGCGATACGCAGTATTTT
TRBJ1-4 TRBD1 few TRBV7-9 CASSFPGQGLGEKLFF TGTGCCAGCAGCTTCCCGGGACAGGGCCTCGGTGAAAAACTGTTTTTT
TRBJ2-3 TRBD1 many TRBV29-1 CSVEFDRAGVFADTQYF TGCAGCGTTGAGTTCGACAGGGCCGGGGTCTTTGCAGATACGCAGTATTTT
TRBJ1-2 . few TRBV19 CASSWDTNYGYTF TGTGCCAGTAGTTGGGACACTAACTATGGCTACACCTTC
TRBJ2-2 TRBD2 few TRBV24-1 CATSDPGLAPNTGELFF TGTGCCACCAGTGACCCGGGACTAGCCCCGAACACCGGGGAGCTGTTTTTT
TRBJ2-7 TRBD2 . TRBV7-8 CASSKSLTSGGAISYEQYF TGTGCCAGCAGCAAATCTCTCACTAGCGGGGGGGCGATCAGCTACGAGCAGTACTTC
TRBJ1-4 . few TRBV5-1 CASSLGTATNEKLFF TGCGCCAGCAGCTTGGGGACTGCAACTAATGAAAAACTGTTTTTT
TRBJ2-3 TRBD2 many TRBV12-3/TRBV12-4 CAGGTSGTDTQYF TGTGCCGGCGGGACTAGCGGAACAGATACGCAGTATTTT
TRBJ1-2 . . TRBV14 CASSQDLAGRKGYTF TGTGCCAGCAGCCAAGACCTGGCGGGTAGGAAAGGCTACACCTTC
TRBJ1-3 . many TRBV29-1 CSVDRGNTIYF TGCAGCGTTGACAGAGGAAACACCATATATTTT
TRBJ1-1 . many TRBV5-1 CASRVLDGTEAFF TGCGCCAGCAGAGTCCTCGACGGGACTGAAGCTTTCTTT
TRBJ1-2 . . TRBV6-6 CASREGDYGYTF TGTGCCAGCAGAGAGGGGGACTATGGCTACACCTTC